This passage covers 12 T cell receptor beta chains from one sample sequenced in a study of blood T cell repertoires in COVID-19. Repertoires were generated with immunoSEQ multiplex PCR, while TCRdb's copy carries only in-frame clones and drops some. Among about 160,000 clones listed, 78% were seen once. The sequenced sample was peripheral blood. The receptors shown here come from a woman of 80 years or more with acute or convalescent COVID-19.

This chain connects TRBV6-5 to TRBJ2-4; D unresolved. V gave up 6 bases and J gave up 6 bases, with 9 bases separating them. The CDR3 length is 12 residues. CDR1 MNHEY and CDR2 SVGAGI come from the germline V gene. The CDR3 coding sequence is TGTGCCAGCAGAGTACCAGGAAACATTCAGTACTTC. It translates to CASRVPGNIQYF.

This chain joins TRBV5-5 and TRBJ1-2, with D maybe TRBD1 (5 bases). Trimming shortened V by 1 base and J by 4 bases, and 11 bases separated the two germline ends. The germline CDR1 and CDR2 sequences are SGHKS and YYEKEE (reference sequence). There are 14 residues in the CDR3. This chain's CDR3 is CASSLYHTGYGYTF. Here the CDR3 DNA reads TGTGCCAGCAGCTTGTATCACACAGGCTATGGCTACACCTTC.

This clone appeared a few times. The chain uses TRBV19 and TRBJ1-6; no reliable D call. Germline V gene lookup returns CDR1 LNHDA and CDR2 SQIVND (reference sequence). V was clipped by 6 bases and J by 5 bases, with 8 bases between them. This CDR3 is built from 13 residues. CDR3 DNA: TGTGCCAGTAGACAGAGAAATAATTCACCCCTCCACTTT. Amino acid sequence: CASRQRNNSPLHF.

The chain recombines TRBV23-1 with TRBJ2-1; 9 bases map to TRBD1. TRBV23-1 is known as an ORF, though its function is uncertain. The CDR3 sequence is 18 residues long. Trimming took 7 bases from V and 1 from J; bases not matched to a gene: 14. The CDR3 sequence is CASKGTGCLVGSYNEQFF. The DNA for the CDR3 is TGCGCCAGCAAGGGGACAGGGTGCTTGGTTGGTTCCTACAATGAGCAGTTCTTC.

In the case of this clone: The sample carries other DNA sequences with the same CDR3. The rearrangement links TRBV6-5 to TRBJ1-1, with no clear D. CDR1 MNHEY and CDR2 SVGAGI come from the germline V gene. V lost 0 bases and J lost 5, with 7 bases in between. The CDR3 runs 13 residues. CDR3 region: CASSYSGGTEAFF. The CDR3 DNA reads TGTGCCAGCAGTTACTCGGGAGGGACTGAAGCTTTCTTT.

The chain links TRBV30 to TRBJ1-6; a weak D match, TRBD1 (5 bases). Trimming removed 2 bases from V and 13 bases from J, with 9 bases in between. In germline, CDR1 is GTSNPN, CDR2 SVGIG (reference sequence). The CDR3 covers 11 residues. The CDR3 DNA reads as TGTGCCTGGAGTACCCAGGGCCCCCTCCACTTT. It specifies CAWSTQGPLHF.

The chain is built from TRBV6-2 or TRBV6-3 and TRBJ1-2; no definite D call. V was trimmed by 6 bases and J by 5 bases, leaving 19 bases between them. Germline V CDR1 and CDR2: MNHEY, SVGEGT. The CDR3 is 15 residues long. DNA of the CDR3: TGTGCCAGCAGCCCTCGAGGTGGGAGATTTTATGGCTACACCTTC. This sequence encodes CASSPRGGRFYGYTF.

The chain employs TRBV12-3 or TRBV12-4 and TRBJ1-5; weak D call: TRBD1 (5 bases). V was pared by 2 bases and J by 4 bases, with 6 bases between. The length of the CDR3 is 13 residues. DNA of the CDR3: TGTGCCAGCAGTTTAAACAGGAATCAGCCCCAGCATTTT. It encodes CASSLNRNQPQHF.

This chain connects TRBV28 to TRBJ1-5, with D possibly matching TRBD1 (6 bases). Germline V gene data show CDR1 as MDHEN and CDR2 as SYDVKM. The CDR3 totals 14 residues. Trimming stripped 3 bases from V and 9 bases from J, with 15 bases between. This CDR3 is CASSFGDTWRPQHF. DNA of the CDR3: TGTGCCAGCAGTTTTGGGGACACTTGGAGGCCCCAGCATTTT.

The rearrangement joins TRBV7-2 to TRBJ1-5; weak D call: TRBD1 (5 bases). V was clipped by 4 bases and J by 6 bases, with 10 bases between them. The germline V gene encodes CDR1 SGHTA and CDR2 FQGNSA. This CDR3 has 13 amino acids. Written as DNA, the CDR3 is TGTGCCAGCAGCTCTCAGGGAGGTCAGCCCCAGCATTTT. Translation gives CASSSQGGQPQHF.

The chain links TRBV7-9 to TRBJ1-2, with D unclear. V shed 5 bases and J shed 4 bases, with 17 bases lying between them. Germline V CDR1 and CDR2: SEHNR, FQNEAQ (reference sequence). This CDR3 is built from 15 residues. The CDR3 DNA is TGTGCCAGCAGCACGCGACACTCGGTTGGCTATGGCTACACCTTC. It codes for CASSTRHSVGYGYTF.

V and J are TRBV3-1 (or the pseudogene TRBV3-2) and TRBJ2-2; D perhaps matches TRBD2 (6 bases). Trimming pared 1 base from V and 5 bases from J, leaving 14 bases between. Per germline, CDR1 LGHDT and CDR2 YNNKEL (reference sequence). The CDR3 runs 16 residues. CDR3 in amino acids: CASSQVGGVRTGELFF. In nucleotides, the CDR3 is TGTGCCAGCAGCCAAGTCGGGGGAGTGCGGACCGGGGAGCTGTTTTTT.